This paragraph reports one T cell receptor (beta chain). This entry comes from a study of blood T cell repertoires in COVID-19. For the study at large: Some COVID-19 samples were acute and others convalescent; all came from the United States, Italy and Spain.

Clones were sequenced by immunoSEQ multiplex PCR, and TCRdb holds only the in-frame ones, with some missing. The sample holds 150,000 or so clones, around four fifths seen once. Those enrolled, adults aged roughly 18 to 95 years, came from fewer than 25 US areas. This sequence originates from a woman in her 50s who had recovered from COVID-19. Sequencing was done on a sample of PBMCs or T cells enriched from blood (not recorded which).

As DNA, the CDR3 is TGTGCCAGCCGAAGCCGGGGGACAGATACGCAGTATTTT. Translating gives CASRSRGTDTQYF. The chain combines TRBV7-2 with TRBJ2-3, with a tentative D call TRBD2 (6 bases). The germline gives CDR1 SGHTA, CDR2 FQGNSA. Trimming stripped 8 bases from V and 3 bases from J, with 12 bases between. There are 13 residues in the CDR3.